The rows below give T cell receptor beta chains drawn from one sample of a study of neurological immune-mediated disorders. Each CDR3 protein is one row after TCRdb ran MiXCR on the 5' RACE reads. The table lists some 60,000 distinct CDR3 sequences, around 3.8% of them singletons. Sequenced: PBMCs. The receptors originated from a woman aged 45-65 years with multiple sclerosis. The CDR3 runs from the conserved cysteine through the conserved F or W. The order of the fields is J gene, D gene, V gene, clone size, CDR3 protein, CDR3 DNA. D genes are given only for firm matches. Not all rows give a size; the values are once, few, many and, for expanded clones, a class.

j_call: TRBJ1-5
d_call: TRBD1
v_call: TRBV24-1
clone_size: many
cdr3_aa: CATSDSGRGTNQPQNF
cdr3_nt: TGTGCCACCAGTGATTCCGGCAGGGGGACCAATCAGCCCCAGAATTTT

j_call: TRBJ1-1
d_call: -
v_call: TRBV7-9
clone_size: many
cdr3_aa: CASSFLRENTEAFF
cdr3_nt: TGTGCCAGCAGCTTCTTGAGGGAGAATACTGAAGCTTTCTTT

j_call: TRBJ2-1
d_call: TRBD1
v_call: TRBV11-3
clone_size: -
cdr3_aa: CASSSTTGYTYNEQFF
cdr3_nt: TGTGCCAGCAGCTCGACGACAGGGTACACCTACAATGAGCAGTTCTTC

j_call: TRBJ2-5
d_call: TRBD2
v_call: TRBV5-5
clone_size: many
cdr3_aa: CASSSEPGLAGQETQYF
cdr3_nt: TGTGCCAGCAGCTCCGAACCAGGACTAGCGGGACAAGAGACCCAGTACTTC

j_call: TRBJ2-2
d_call: -
v_call: TRBV5-1
clone_size: many
cdr3_aa: CASSRDLGQGTGELFF
cdr3_nt: TGCGCCAGCAGCCGGGACTTGGGTCAGGGCACCGGGGAGCTGTTTTTT

j_call: TRBJ1-2
d_call: -
v_call: TRBV7-2
clone_size: many
cdr3_aa: CASSPDRTGGGYTF
cdr3_nt: TGTGCCAGCAGCCCAGATAGAACAGGAGGTGGCTACACCTTC

j_call: TRBJ2-1
d_call: TRBD2
v_call: TRBV2
clone_size: many
cdr3_aa: CASRPSGSYNEQFF
cdr3_nt: TGTGCCAGCAGGCCTAGCGGGAGCTACAATGAGCAGTTCTTC

j_call: TRBJ1-1
d_call: -
v_call: TRBV29-1
clone_size: many
cdr3_aa: CSVEGRRQNTEAFF
cdr3_nt: TGCAGCGTTGAAGGTCGAAGGCAGAACACTGAAGCTTTCTTT

j_call: TRBJ2-5
d_call: TRBD2
v_call: TRBV7-3
clone_size: many
cdr3_aa: CASSVAGGPIETQYF
cdr3_nt: TGTGCCAGCAGCGTAGCGGGAGGGCCTATCGAGACCCAGTACTTC

j_call: TRBJ1-4
d_call: -
v_call: TRBV7-9
clone_size: many
cdr3_aa: CASRLQGTNEKLFF
cdr3_nt: TGTGCCAGCAGGTTACAGGGTACTAATGAAAAACTGTTTTTT

j_call: TRBJ1-1
d_call: -
v_call: TRBV19
clone_size: few
cdr3_aa: CASEDAFEAFF
cdr3_nt: TGTGCCAGCGAGGACGCCTTTGAAGCTTTCTTT

j_call: TRBJ2-7
d_call: -
v_call: TRBV7-9
clone_size: many
cdr3_aa: CASSLAVWSEQYF
cdr3_nt: TGTGCCAGCAGCTTAGCGGTCTGGTCCGAGCAGTACTTC

j_call: TRBJ2-5
d_call: TRBD1
v_call: TRBV20-1
clone_size: many
cdr3_aa: CSARVLQSTGLMETQYF
cdr3_nt: TGCAGTGCTAGAGTATTGCAGTCGACAGGGTTGATGGAGACCCAGTACTTC

j_call: TRBJ1-3
d_call: -
v_call: TRBV20-1
clone_size: many
cdr3_aa: CSARTPGGNTIYF
cdr3_nt: TGCAGTGCTCGCACTCCGGGAGGAAACACCATATATTTT

j_call: TRBJ2-1
d_call: -
v_call: TRBV7-8
clone_size: many
cdr3_aa: CASSKGQWDNEQFF
cdr3_nt: TGTGCCAGCAGTAAGGGTCAGTGGGACAATGAGCAGTTCTTC

j_call: TRBJ1-6
d_call: -
v_call: TRBV5-1
clone_size: -
cdr3_aa: CASSFSGSDSPLHF
cdr3_nt: TGCGCCAGCAGCTTTTCAGGGAGTGATTCACCCCTCCACTTT

j_call: TRBJ2-2
d_call: -
v_call: TRBV7-2
clone_size: many
cdr3_aa: CASRFSSGTPLDTGELFF
cdr3_nt: TGTGCCAGCAGATTCTCCTCCGGGACACCCCTTGACACCGGGGAGCTGTTTTTT

j_call: TRBJ2-1
d_call: TRBD1
v_call: TRBV7-2
clone_size: many
cdr3_aa: CASSSGTGRGSYNEQFF
cdr3_nt: TGTGCCAGCAGCTCCGGGACAGGGAGGGGGTCCTACAATGAGCAGTTCTTC

j_call: TRBJ1-1
d_call: TRBD1
v_call: TRBV18
clone_size: many
cdr3_aa: CASTGTANTEAFF
cdr3_nt: TGTGCCAGTACCGGGACAGCGAACACTGAAGCTTTCTTT

j_call: TRBJ2-7
d_call: -
v_call: TRBV6-5
clone_size: many
cdr3_aa: CASSRLGLSYEQYF
cdr3_nt: TGTGCCAGCTCACGTCTGGGGCTCTCCTACGAGCAGTACTTC

j_call: TRBJ2-5
d_call: -
v_call: TRBV5-1
clone_size: many
cdr3_aa: CASSLVRGQETQYF
cdr3_nt: TGCGCCAGCAGCTTGGTTAGGGGACAAGAGACCCAGTACTTC

j_call: TRBJ1-1
d_call: -
v_call: TRBV20-1
clone_size: many
cdr3_aa: CSASDGGSFEAFF
cdr3_nt: TGCAGTGCTAGCGACGGGGGGAGTTTTGAAGCTTTCTTT

j_call: TRBJ1-1
d_call: TRBD1
v_call: TRBV7-2
clone_size: -
cdr3_aa: CASSFRTGTNTEAFF
cdr3_nt: TGTGCCAGCAGCTTCCGGACAGGGACGAACACTGAAGCTTTCTTT

j_call: TRBJ1-5
d_call: -
v_call: TRBV2
clone_size: many
cdr3_aa: CASSYQGGNQPQHF
cdr3_nt: TGTGCCAGCAGTTATCAGGGTGGCAATCAGCCCCAGCATTTT

j_call: TRBJ1-3
d_call: -
v_call: TRBV19
clone_size: few
cdr3_aa: CASSIYSGSSGNTIYF
cdr3_nt: TGTGCCAGTAGTATTTATTCCGGTTCCTCTGGAAACACCATATATTTT

j_call: TRBJ2-7
d_call: -
v_call: TRBV25-1
clone_size: many
cdr3_aa: CASSPPGWEEQYF
cdr3_nt: TGTGCCAGCAGTCCCCCAGGCTGGGAGGAGCAGTACTTC

j_call: TRBJ2-5
d_call: -
v_call: TRBV20-1
clone_size: many
cdr3_aa: CSARLQETQYF
cdr3_nt: TGCAGTGCTAGACTCCAAGAGACCCAGTACTTC

j_call: TRBJ1-5
d_call: -
v_call: TRBV19
clone_size: few
cdr3_aa: CASTPVKGRGGGNQPQHF
cdr3_nt: TGTGCCAGTACCCCAGTTAAGGGTCGGGGGGGAGGCAATCAGCCCCAGCATTTT

j_call: TRBJ2-3
d_call: -
v_call: TRBV5-1
clone_size: many
cdr3_aa: CASRQEDHTDTQYF
cdr3_nt: TGCGCCAGCAGACAGGAGGACCACACAGATACGCAGTATTTT

j_call: TRBJ2-1
d_call: -
v_call: TRBV12-3/TRBV12-4
clone_size: many
cdr3_aa: CASRPPVEHEQFF
cdr3_nt: TGTGCCAGCAGGCCGCCCGTGGAACATGAGCAGTTCTTC

j_call: TRBJ2-7
d_call: -
v_call: TRBV29-1
clone_size: many
cdr3_aa: CSASRQGGTHEQYF
cdr3_nt: TGCAGCGCCTCCCGACAGGGAGGGACCCACGAGCAGTACTTC

j_call: TRBJ2-5
d_call: -
v_call: TRBV5-1
clone_size: many
cdr3_aa: CASSLAGAEETQYF
cdr3_nt: TGCGCCAGCAGCTTGGCAGGGGCAGAAGAGACCCAGTACTTC

j_call: TRBJ1-2
d_call: -
v_call: TRBV5-6
clone_size: many
cdr3_aa: CASSRGSGRYDYGYTF
cdr3_nt: TGTGCCAGCAGCCGAGGTTCGGGGCGATATGACTATGGCTACACCTTC

j_call: TRBJ1-4
d_call: -
v_call: TRBV29-1
clone_size: many
cdr3_aa: CSVRQDNEKLFF
cdr3_nt: TGCAGCGTTAGGCAGGACAATGAAAAACTGTTTTTT

j_call: TRBJ1-4
d_call: TRBD1
v_call: TRBV29-1
clone_size: many
cdr3_aa: CSVGTTGEGEKLFF
cdr3_nt: TGCAGCGTTGGAACTACAGGGGAGGGTGAAAAACTGTTTTTT

j_call: TRBJ2-1
d_call: -
v_call: TRBV20-1
clone_size: many
cdr3_aa: CSAYKNEQFF
cdr3_nt: TGCAGTGCTTATAAGAATGAGCAGTTCTTC

j_call: TRBJ2-2
d_call: -
v_call: TRBV6-6
clone_size: many
cdr3_aa: CASREVIANTGELFF
cdr3_nt: TGTGCCAGCAGGGAAGTTATCGCGAACACCGGGGAGCTGTTTTTT

j_call: TRBJ2-1
d_call: TRBD2
v_call: TRBV7-3
clone_size: many
cdr3_aa: CASSPGGTSAREQFF
cdr3_nt: TGTGCCAGCAGCCCCGGCGGGACTAGCGCGCGTGAGCAGTTCTTC

j_call: TRBJ2-5
d_call: TRBD1
v_call: TRBV14
clone_size: few
cdr3_aa: CASSQVQGNQETQYF
cdr3_nt: TGTGCCAGCAGCCAAGTACAGGGGAACCAAGAGACCCAGTACTTC

j_call: TRBJ2-7
d_call: -
v_call: TRBV11-2
clone_size: few
cdr3_aa: CASSGTYEQYF
cdr3_nt: TGTGCCAGCAGCGGGACCTACGAGCAGTACTTC

j_call: TRBJ1-3
d_call: -
v_call: TRBV11-3
clone_size: -
cdr3_aa: CASSHGQISGNTIYF
cdr3_nt: TGTGCCAGCAGCCACGGACAGATCTCTGGAAACACCATATATTTT

j_call: TRBJ1-1
d_call: TRBD1
v_call: TRBV7-9
clone_size: -
cdr3_aa: CASSLAAGQGDTEAFF
cdr3_nt: TGTGCCAGCAGCTTAGCGGCGGGACAGGGGGACACTGAAGCTTTCTTT